A single sample gave rise to the 12 T cell receptor beta chains below, sequenced in a study of naive and memory T cell subsets. Both TRBC1 and TRBC2 were covered by a beta constant-region primer of two equimolar oligonucleotides. Each CDR3 protein gets one entry after TCRdb re-called the UMI-ligation and nested PCR reads with MiXCR. The data contain about 21,000 distinct CDR3 sequences, about 11% of them singletons. The sequenced sample was central memory CD8+ T cells from blood. The receptors derive from a human donor in good health.

The V gene is TRBV7-6, the J gene TRBJ2-4, with D tentatively TRBD2 (5 bases). This CDR3 has 17 amino acids. The germline V gene has CDR1 SGHVS and CDR2 FNYEAQ. The V end was cut by 1 base, the J end by 5 bases, with 18 bases between. CDR3 nucleotides: TGTGCCAGCAGCTTAGAATGGCCGGGGAGAGACCAAAACATTCAGTACTTC. Translating gives CASSLEWPGRDQNIQYF.

This clonotype is large by share. The V and J genes are TRBV2 and TRBJ2-3; D gene unclear. CDR3 length: 14 amino acids. Deletions cut 5 bases from V and 6 bases from J, with 15 bases between. Germline assignment: CDR1 SNHLY and CDR2 FYNNEI. The CDR3 nucleotides are TGTGCCAGCAGTCACCTCGACTCGACGGATACGCAGTATTTT. This encodes CASSHLDSTDTQYF.

This clonotype showed up just a few times. V is TRBV19 and J is TRBJ1-2; D gene ambiguous. Germline lookup yields CDR1 LNHDA and CDR2 SQIVND (reference sequence). Between the trimmed V and J ends, which lost 7 bases and 5 bases, there was a span of 14 bases. There are 13 residues in the CDR3. The CDR3: CASTMDGLYGYTF. CDR3 sequence (DNA): TGTGCCAGTACCATGGATGGGCTGTATGGCTACACCTTC.

This clonotype was picked up a small number of times. This chain joins TRBV30 and TRBJ2-1; D gene ambiguous. V dropped 4 bases and J dropped 3 bases, with 10 bases sitting between them. CDR3 size: 13 residues. Germline CDR1 and CDR2: GTSNPN and SVGIG (reference sequence). Written as DNA, the CDR3 is TGTGCCTGGACCGTTGGCCTCTACAATGAGCAGTTCTTC. It encodes CAWTVGLYNEQFF.

This clonotype was seen ten or more times. The gene calls are TRBV11-2 and TRBJ1-6; 7 bases fit TRBD1. The CDR3 is 17 amino acids. CDR1 and CDR2 (germline): SGHAT, FQNNGV. The trim removed 3 bases at V and 6 bases at J, leaving 11 bases unmatched. CDR3 region: CASSFGSTGPFNSPLHF. Here the CDR3 DNA reads TGTGCCAGCAGCTTTGGGTCGACAGGGCCATTTAATTCACCCCTCCACTTT.

J is TRBJ1-4 and V is TRBV25-1; no reliable D call. The CDR3 is 15 residues long. V lost 0 bases and J 5 bases, leaving 10 bases between the germline ends. CDR1 is MGHDK and CDR2 is SYGVNS in the germline V gene. The CDR3 sequence: CASSEYGQANEKLFF. The CDR3 DNA reads as TGTGCCAGCAGTGAATACGGGCAGGCCAATGAAAAACTGTTTTTT.

The J gene is TRBJ1-2, the V gene TRBV9, with D unresolved. V shed 3 bases and J shed 0 bases, with 12 bases lying between them. The CDR3 contains 15 residues. Germline loops: CDR1 SGDLS, CDR2 YYNGEE. CDR3 in DNA: TGTGCCAGCAGCGCCACTTCTACAGCTAACTATGGCTACACCTTC. It is translated as CASSATSTANYGYTF.

On this clonotype itself: This sequence may be a read error, since a much larger clone differs from it by one base. This chain links TRBV6-6 with TRBJ1-2; the match to TRBD1 covers 8 bases. CDR3 length: 18 residues. J was trimmed by 6 bases and V by 1 base; bases with no gene match: 16. CDR1 and CDR2 from the germline V gene are MNHNY and SVGAGI (reference sequence). CDR3 in amino acids: CASSYFGQGPTESDGYTF. The CDR3 nucleotides are TGTGCCAGCAGTTACTTTGGACAGGGCCCTACTGAGTCGGATGGCTACACCTTC.

Ten or more counts support this clonotype. The rearrangement links TRBV4-2 to TRBJ1-4, with 7 bases identical to TRBD1. CDR3 length equals 19 residues. From germline, CDR1 is LGHNA and CDR2 YNFKEQ. Trimming removed 0 bases from V and 0 bases from J; junction bases left unmatched: 10. CDR3 DNA: TGTGCCAGCAGCCAAGATTGGCGGACAGGTTCTCCAACTAATGAAAAACTGTTTTTT. Its protein is CASSQDWRTGSPTNEKLFF.

Sample share makes this clonotype medium-sized. One base away lies a much larger clone, so this may be a sequencing read error. The CDR3 here is CASSARGGGGGDYDTEAFF. The DNA of the CDR3 is TGTGCCAGCAGTGCCCGGGGGGGAGGGGGAGGCGATTATGACACTGAAGCTTTCTTT. The genes are TRBV25-1 and TRBJ1-1; D might be TRBD1 (6 bases). There are 19 residues in the CDR3. Germline assignment: CDR1 MGHDK and CDR2 SYGVNS. Trimming removed 4 bases from V and 3 bases from J, with 27 bases in between.

The chain links TRBV29-1 to TRBJ1-2, with no clear D. V dropped 6 bases and J dropped 7 bases, with 9 bases sitting between them. The CDR3 length is 10 residues. From germline, CDR1 is SQVTM and CDR2 ANQGSEA. The CDR3 reads CSVTASGYTF. Written as DNA, the CDR3 is TGCAGCGTCACAGCTTCTGGCTACACCTTC.

Ten or more counts support this clonotype. The gene calls are TRBV9 and TRBJ1-6; D not certain. The CDR3 covers 14 residues. V was trimmed by 0 bases and J by 8 bases, leaving 9 bases between them. Germline values: CDR1 SGDLS, CDR2 YYNGEE. The CDR3 is CASSVGGVDSPLHF. The DNA for the CDR3 is TGTGCCAGCAGCGTAGGGGGTGTTGATTCACCCCTCCACTTT.